This TCR beta chain was recovered during a study of blood T cell repertoires in COVID-19. CDR3 length: 15 residues. Per the germline V gene, CDR1 is SGHVS and CDR2 is FNYEAQ. Trimming removed 1 base from V and 13 bases from J; junction bases left unmatched: 8. This clone was observed a handful of times. TCRdb's table, derived via immunoSEQ multiplex PCR, lists solely in-frame clones and lacks some. Of roughly 120,000 clones in the sample, approximately 87% were seen once. This clonotype was obtained from a man younger than 40 with acute or convalescent COVID-19. The J gene is TRBJ1-6, the V gene TRBV7-6; 9 positions match TRBD1. The sequenced sample was peripheral blood. The CDR3 DNA reads TGTGCCAGCAGCTTAGACGGGACAGGGTCCTCTCCCCTCCACTTT. It specifies CASSLDGTGSSPLHF.